This T cell receptor beta chain was sequenced in a study of molecular identifiers for immune sequencing clone quantification. From the PCR reads, TCRdb called clonotypes with MiXCR, one entry per CDR3 protein. The sample contains 460,000 or so distinct CDR3 sequences, around 23% of which appear only once. The V gene lost 3 bases and the J gene lost 13 bases, with 21 bases spanning the gap. Germline CDR1 is MNHEY and CDR2 is SMNVEV (reference sequence). The CDR3 has 14 residues. Study-level points and caveats: More than 850,000 naive cells reportedly did not prevent detection of spiked Jurkat TCR RNA from one cell.

Points on this clonotype: The target antigen is unknown.

This sequence was found in a human donor in good health. Some libraries in this study had Jurkat cell RNA spiked in. The chain combines TRBV27 with TRBJ2-5; D gene ambiguous. Sample: naive CD8+ T cells from blood, with Jurkat cell RNA spiked in. The subset here: FACS-sorted CD8+CD4-CCR7+CD45RA+ naive T cells. CDR3 sequence: CASSFKGTPEPPYF. The CDR3 region has the DNA TGTGCCAGCAGTTTCAAGGGCACCCCCGAGCCCCCGTACTTC.